This TCR beta chain stems from a study of T cell responses to AZD1222 COVID-19 vaccine (dated by TCRdb to the early 2020s). With regard to the full study: TCR sequencing was performed for about 250 trial participants, of whom 200 to 210 were given two doses of AZD1222 and about 25 were given two doses of MenACWY control vaccine. Trial participants were enrolled by age into 18-55, 56-69 and 70-plus year subgroups, with about 150, 27 and 61 TCR-sequenced participants respectively.

The study at large found these results: Most participants were white British and females outnumbered males, and the authors suggested that clonal diversity may have been underestimated. Because no day 14 peak-response samples were available, repertoires were characterized only after the peak T cell response. The 56-69-year group was small, and its depth increase did not reach significance, likely because of low power. Nearly half of unique spike-specific TCRs reportedly recognized epitopes outside regions mutated in the B.1.351 and B.1.1.7 variants. Vaccine-associated CD4 TCRs spanned the whole spike protein, with dominant responses in regions 160-218 and 743-854. Conclusions about previously exposed vaccinees were limited because only a handful of AZD1222 recipients were SARS-CoV-2 seropositive at baseline. After two AZD1222 doses, both the breadth and the depth of spike-specific TCRs were significantly higher than at day 0 and than in MenACWY recipients.

The sample's time point, from its label and the paper: about 28 days (+/-7) after the second vaccine dose. AZD1222 recipients given second doses at about 4 weeks or at about 12 weeks were pooled, since spike-specific TCR depth and breadth were not found to differ between the two schedules. The vaccinee samples were drawn from two UK trials, COV001 and COV002, one of which was a single-blind randomized controlled phase 2/3 trial testing AZD1222 (ChAdOx1 nCoV-19) in healthy adults. For TCRbeta chain sequencing, PBMC samples were collected from trial participants at day 0 and at day 28 after the second dose. Trimming removed 0 bases from V and 4 bases from J, leaving 12 bases between the germline ends. Spanning cysteine to phenylalanine, the CDR3 consists of 15 amino acids. Only CDR3 DNA remains: 45 bases, in frame from the first base. From the germline V gene (reference sequence), CDR1 is LNHNV and CDR2 is YYDKDF.

For this clone: The antigen it recognizes is unknown. Nothing much larger sits one base from this clone, and base qualities are not available.

The CDR3 regions of human TCRbeta chains were analyzed by immunosequencing. On the study's bioinformatics: TCRs in the repertoires were compared against a reference library of SARS-CoV-2-specific TCRs that had been generated with the MIRA antigen-specificity platform. Breadth was defined as the fraction of unique TCRs that were SARS-CoV-2-associated, and depth was defined as the fraction of total T cells that were SARS-CoV-2-associated. Using the MIRA data, each spike-specific TCR was assigned both to the spike region to which the TCR was reactive and to a CD4 or CD8 class. Log10-transformed breadth and depth values were compared by one-way ANOVA with Sidak's multiple comparisons tests. TCRdb mirrors the immuneACCESS table, restricted to in-frame sequences. Some clones are absent from its copies; in checked studies, under half trace to an unresolved V gene, and the reason for the others is unknown. Clonal size and the V and J genes are those of that table, whereas D and trimming came from the DNA. This sample gives 50,000 to 55,000 clones in total; approximately 88% of them show up just once. The ten largest clones represent roughly 2.6% of the sample.

Rearrangement joined TRBV15 to TRBJ1-1; too little of a D gene remains to name it. The sample consisted of peripheral blood, taken 28 days after the second AZD1222 dose. The receptor's source is an adult who received the AZD1222 COVID-19 vaccine. The CDR3 has the sequence CATSRDQREGTEAFF. Read as DNA, the sequence is TGTGCCACCAGCAGAGATCAACGGGAGGGCACTGAAGCTTTCTTT.